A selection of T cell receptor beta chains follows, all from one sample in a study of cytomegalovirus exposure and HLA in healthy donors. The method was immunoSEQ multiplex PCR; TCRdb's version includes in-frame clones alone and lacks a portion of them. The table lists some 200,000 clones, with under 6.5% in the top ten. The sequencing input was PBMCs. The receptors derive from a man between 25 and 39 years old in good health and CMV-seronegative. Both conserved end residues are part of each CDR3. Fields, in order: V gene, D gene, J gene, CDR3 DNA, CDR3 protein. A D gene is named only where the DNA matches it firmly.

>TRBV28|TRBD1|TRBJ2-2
TGTGCCAGCAGTCCCCGGAGGACAGGTGGTAGAATCGGGGAGCTGTTTTTT
CASSPRRTGGRIGELFF
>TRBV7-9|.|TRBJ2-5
TGTGCCAGCAGCCCCGGTCAGGCGATGTACCAAGAGACCCAGTACTTC
CASSPGQAMYQETQYF
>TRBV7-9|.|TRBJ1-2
TGTGCCAGCAGCCTCGAGGGGGAACGGTCCTATGGCTACACCTTC
CASSLEGERSYGYTF
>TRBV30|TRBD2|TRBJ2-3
TGTGCCTGGGGTGGGGGTGTGCTAGCGGGGAGTAGCACAGATACGCAGTATTTT
CAWGGGVLAGSSTDTQYF
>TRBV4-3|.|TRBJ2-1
TGCGCCAGCAGCCAAGGTTCCGGGTCTGGGAATGAGCAGTTCTTC
CASSQGSGSGNEQFF
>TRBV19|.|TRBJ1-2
TGTGCCAGTAACTCGGACAGAGCTAACTATGGCTACACCTTC
CASNSDRANYGYTF
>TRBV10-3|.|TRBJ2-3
TGTGCCATCACACGGGAGAAGCTAGATACGCAGTATTTT
CAITREKLDTQYF
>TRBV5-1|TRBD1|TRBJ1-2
TGCGCCAGCAGCCGCTCCGGGACAGTACCCTATGGCTACACCTTC
CASSRSGTVPYGYTF
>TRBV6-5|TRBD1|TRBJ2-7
TGTGCCAGCAGTTACTCGAGGGACAGCAGCTCCTACGAGCAGTACTTC
CASSYSRDSSSYEQYF
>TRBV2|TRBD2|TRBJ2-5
TGTGCCAGCAGTGAGCCCCTAGCGGGAGACGGAGAGACCCAGTACTTC
CASSEPLAGDGETQYF
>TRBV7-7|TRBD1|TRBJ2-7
TGTGCCAGCAGTCAAGACAGGGGTCCCTCCTACGAGCAGTACTTC
CASSQDRGPSYEQYF
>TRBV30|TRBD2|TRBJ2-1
TGTGCCTGGGACGGGGGGGCGAGCAATGAGCAGTTCTTC
CAWDGGASNEQFF
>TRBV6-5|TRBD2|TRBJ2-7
TGTGCCAGCAGTTATGGACTAGCGGGAGGGACCTACGAGCAGTACTTC
CASSYGLAGGTYEQYF
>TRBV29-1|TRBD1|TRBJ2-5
TGCAGCGTTCAGCAGGGGGCGTTTGAGACCCAGTACTTC
CSVQQGAFETQYF
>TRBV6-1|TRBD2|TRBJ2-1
TGTGCCAGCCGGGGACTAGTATCTCTCTATGAGCAGTTCTTC
CASRGLVSLYEQFF
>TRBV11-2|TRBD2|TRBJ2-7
TGTGCCAGCAGCCGTCTAGCGGGGGGGCCCCACGAGCAGTACTTC
CASSRLAGGPHEQYF
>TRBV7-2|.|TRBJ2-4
TGTGCCAGCAGCTTCAGGATCTTAGCCAAAAACATTCAGTACTTC
CASSFRILAKNIQYF
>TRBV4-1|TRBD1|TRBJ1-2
TGCGCCAGCAGCTCGTGGGGGGACAGAGACTATGGCTACACCTTC
CASSSWGDRDYGYTF
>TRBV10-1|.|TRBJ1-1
TGCGCCACCCGGAGTAGCCTGAACACTGAAGCTTTCTTT
CATRSSLNTEAFF
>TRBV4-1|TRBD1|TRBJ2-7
TGCGCCAGCAGCCAAGATTTTCAGGGGGCCTTCAAACAGTACTTC
CASSQDFQGAFKQYF
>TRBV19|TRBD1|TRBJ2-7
TGTGCCAGTAGGCTAACGTGGACAGGGGAAGCCGAGCAGTACTTC
CASRLTWTGEAEQYF
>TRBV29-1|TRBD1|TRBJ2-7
TGCAGCGTGCTAGGGACAGGGCAACCTAACTACGAGCAGTACTTC
CSVLGTGQPNYEQYF
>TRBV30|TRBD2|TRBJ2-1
TGTGCCTGGATTAATCTAGGACTAGCATATAATGAGCAGTTCTTC
CAWINLGLAYNEQFF
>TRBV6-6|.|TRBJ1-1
TGTGCCAGCAGTGGGAGCGGGCCGAACACTGAAGCTTTCTTT
CASSGSGPNTEAFF
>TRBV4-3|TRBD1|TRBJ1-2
TGCGCCAGCAGCCAGAGACAGGGGTATGGCTACACCTTC
CASSQRQGYGYTF
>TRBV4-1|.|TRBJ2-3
TGCGCCAGCAGCCACGGGTCTAGCACAGATACGCAGTATTTT
CASSHGSSTDTQYF
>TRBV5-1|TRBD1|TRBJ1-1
TGCGCCAGCAGCCCGGGACAGACGAACACTGAAGCTTTCTTT
CASSPGQTNTEAFF
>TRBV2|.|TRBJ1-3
TGTGCCAGCAGTTACAGTGCTGGAAACACCATATATTTT
CASSYSAGNTIYF
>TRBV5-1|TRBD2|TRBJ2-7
TGCGCCAGCAGCTTGTTCCTAGCGGGGGCACCGCAATACGAGCAGTACTTC
CASSLFLAGAPQYEQYF
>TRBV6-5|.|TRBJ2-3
TGTGCCAGCAGTTATACAGGGTCTTGGGTAGATACGCAGTATTTT
CASSYTGSWVDTQYF
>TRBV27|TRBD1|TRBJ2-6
TGTGCCAGCACCCCTTCGGACAGGGACTTTGGGGCCAACGTCCTGACTTTC
CASTPSDRDFGANVLTF
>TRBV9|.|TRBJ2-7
TGTGCCAGCAACCCTGGACGGGGCGAGCAGTACTTC
CASNPGRGEQYF
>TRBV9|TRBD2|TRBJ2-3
TGTGCCAGCAGCGAAACGGGGGGGCTCGATACGCAGTATTTT
CASSETGGLDTQYF
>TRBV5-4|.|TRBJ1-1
TGTGCCAGCAGCTTGGTCGTAGGGAGGGCCACTGAAGCTTTCTTT
CASSLVVGRATEAFF
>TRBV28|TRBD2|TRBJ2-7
TGTGCCAGCCTGGGGGGGGAGCTCTCCTACGAGCAGTACTTC
CASLGGELSYEQYF
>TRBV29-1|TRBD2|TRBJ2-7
TGCAGCGTTGAGTCGCGGGGTCTAGCGGGAGGCAAACCCTACGAGCAGTACTTC
CSVESRGLAGGKPYEQYF
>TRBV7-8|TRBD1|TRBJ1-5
TGTGCCAGCAGCCACAGTTCAGGGGGGAACAATCAGCCCCAGCATTTT
CASSHSSGGNNQPQHF
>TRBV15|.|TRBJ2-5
TGTGCCACCAGCAGGGGCTTCCGCCCTCCCCAGGAGACCCAGTACTTC
CATSRGFRPPQETQYF
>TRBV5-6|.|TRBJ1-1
TGTGCCAGCAGCCTTGGAGGGCGGACTGAAGCTTTCTTT
CASSLGGRTEAFF
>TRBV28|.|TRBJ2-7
TGTGCCAGCACCCTAGGAGGCCCGGAGGGCCGAACCGAGCAGTACTTC
CASTLGGPEGRTEQYF
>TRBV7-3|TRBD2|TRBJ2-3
TGTGCCAGCAGCTTAACCGTCGGACTAGCCAGCACAGATACGCAGTATTTT
CASSLTVGLASTDTQYF
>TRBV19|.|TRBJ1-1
TGTGCCAGTAGCCTGGGGGGGGCCGAAGCTTTCTTT
CASSLGGAEAFF
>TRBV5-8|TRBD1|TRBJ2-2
TGTGCCAGCAGCTTCGGACAGGGCATAACCGGGGAGCTGTTTTTT
CASSFGQGITGELFF
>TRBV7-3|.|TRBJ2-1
TGTGCCAGCAGCTTCAGGGGTACCCCCTACAATGAGCAGTTCTTC
CASSFRGTPYNEQFF
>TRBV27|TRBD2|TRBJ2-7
TGTGCCAGCAGTTTATATAGCGGGAGATTGCAGGAGCAGTACTTC
CASSLYSGRLQEQYF
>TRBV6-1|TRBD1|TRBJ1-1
TGTGCCAGCAACTTTTACAGGGGGCTCAACACTGAAGCTTTCTTT
CASNFYRGLNTEAFF
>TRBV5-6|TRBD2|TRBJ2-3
TGTGCCAGCAGCTTGGCCGGGACTAGCGGGACAGATACGCAGTATTTT
CASSLAGTSGTDTQYF
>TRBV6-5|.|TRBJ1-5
TGTGCCAGCGGCAATGCGCAGGGCGACCAGCCCCAGCATTTT
CASGNAQGDQPQHF
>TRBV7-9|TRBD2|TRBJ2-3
TGTGCCAGCAGCTTAGCGGGGGGAGGGGACACAGATACGCAGTATTTT
CASSLAGGGDTDTQYF
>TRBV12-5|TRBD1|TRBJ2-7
TGTGCTAGTGGTCAAGGGACAGGTTTCCCCTACGAGCAGTACTTC
CASGQGTGFPYEQYF
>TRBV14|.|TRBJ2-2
TGTGCCAGCAGCCGTCAGGGGAACACCGGGGAGCTGTTTTTT
CASSRQGNTGELFF
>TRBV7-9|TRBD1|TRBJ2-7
TGTGCCAGCAGCTTATCCCAGGGGGTGACCTACGAGCAGTACTTC
CASSLSQGVTYEQYF
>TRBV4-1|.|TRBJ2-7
TGCGCCAGCAGCCAACTGTCCGCTCCGAGCTCCTACGAGCAGTACTTC
CASSQLSAPSSYEQYF
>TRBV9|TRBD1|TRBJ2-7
TGTGCCAGCAGCGCGCGGTCCGGGACAGACTACGAGCAGTACTTC
CASSARSGTDYEQYF